Listed here is a single T cell receptor (beta chain). The record originates from a study of blood T cell repertoires in COVID-19. About the research overall: Both acute and convalescent COVID-19 samples were obtained from the United States, Italy and Spain. Nucleic acid was either cDNA or gDNA, and it came from T cells, B-cell-depleted T cells, or PBMCs.

Germline V CDR1 and CDR2: SGHDN, FVKESK. The CDR3 contains 13 residues. V lost 4 bases and J 9 bases, leaving 13 bases between the germline ends. Original data processing: Amplified reference gene primers provided the basis for estimating nucleated cell counts. The protocol was immunoSEQ multiplex PCR, while the TCRdb copy is restricted to in-frame clones and leaves out a portion. For V, J and clone size, that table is used; D and trimming come from the DNA. Among 260,000 or so clones, approximately 84% were seen once, and the ten largest hold around 9.2%. Specimen: peripheral blood. J is TRBJ2-1 and V is TRBV14; D uncertain. This receptor was taken from a human donor in a cohort sampled during active COVID-19. The CDR3 nucleotides are TGTGCCAGCAGCCTAGAAAAAGTGAGTGAGCAGTTCTTC. Amino acid sequence: CASSLEKVSEQFF.